This T cell receptor (beta chain) is drawn from a study of blood T cell repertoires in COVID-19. Overall study context: The United States, Italy and Spain were the sources of the acute and convalescent COVID-19 samples.

Germline V lookup: CDR1 ENHRY, CDR2 SYGVKD. Losses at the gene ends were 8 bases for V and 5 bases for J; bases not matched to a gene: 9. This CDR3 is 14 amino acids long. This clone came up a few times. Method: immunoSEQ multiplex PCR; TCRdb's copy keeps in-frame clones and lacks some. The sample contains fewer than 150,000 clones, approximately 88% of which appear only once. The sequenced sample consisted of peripheral blood. V usage is TRBV10-3 and J usage is TRBJ2-1; 7 positions match TRBD2. The sequence came from a woman under 40 who had recovered from COVID-19. CDR3 region: CAIRPASGNNEQFF. DNA of the CDR3: TGTGCCATCCGGCCAGCTAGCGGTAACAATGAGCAGTTCTTC.